The 24 T cell receptor beta chains reported below all come from one sample, sequenced in a study of CD8 T cells in ankylosing spondylitis. Their specific antigens are unknown. From the 5' RACE reads, TCRdb called clonotypes with MiXCR, one entry per CDR3 protein. Counted here are under 950,000 distinct CDR3 sequences, around 19% occurring once; the ten biggest clones make up around 20%. Overall study results and limits: Typical of ankylosing spondylitis blood, it appeared, was a TCR beta motif of fewer than ten highly homologous variants.

Source material: blood, either unsorted or a sorted T cell fraction (not recorded which). All receptors derive from a male donor with ankylosing spondylitis.

The sample holds a few counts of this clonotype. This chain joins TRBV4-2 and TRBJ1-2; tentatively, D is TRBD1 (5 bases). The CDR3 is 15 residues long. Per germline, CDR1 LGHNA and CDR2 YNFKEQ. V lost 0 bases and J lost 2, with 10 bases in between. CDR3 sequence (DNA): TGTGCCAGCAGCCAAGATCCGGGGCAGAACTATGGCTACACCTTC. Protein sequence: CASSQDPGQNYGYTF.

As concerns this clonotype: This clone may be a read error of a much larger clone one base away. The chain links TRBV29-1 to TRBJ2-5; no definite D call. The germline V and J ends were trimmed by 8 bases and 1 base, with 17 bases remaining between them. The CDR3 runs to 14 residues. CDR1 is SQVTM and CDR2 is ANQGSEA in the germline V gene. The CDR3 loop reads CSIVGGLGQETQYF. CDR3 bases: TGCAGCATTGTGGGCGGCCTGGGCCAAGAGACCCAGTACTTC. Full variable domain (outside the CDR3, taken from reference TRBV29-1 and TRBJ2-5): SAVISQKPSRDICQRGTSLTIQCQVDSQVTMMFWYRQQPGQSLTLIATANQGSEATYESGFVIDKFPISRPNLTFSTLTVSNMSPEDSSIYLCSIVGGLGQETQYFGPGTRLLVL.

The table lists this clonotype with many counts. This chain uses TRBV9 with TRBJ1-1; no definite D call. The germline V and J ends were trimmed by 4 bases and 2 bases, with 6 bases remaining between them. Germline-derived CDR1 and CDR2 are SGDLS and YYNGEE. This CDR3 region has 12 residues. CDR3 DNA sequence: TGTGCCAGCAGCCCGATAAACACTGAAGCTTTCTTT. This sequence encodes CASSPINTEAFF.

The V and J genes are TRBV27 and TRBJ2-1; a possible D gene is TRBD1 (5 bases). This CDR3 region has 16 residues. Germline CDR1 and CDR2: MNHEY and SMNVEV (reference sequence). V was pared by 5 bases and J by 0 bases, with 14 bases between. The DNA of the CDR3 is TGTGCCAGCAGTGGGGCTGGCGCCGACTCCTACAATGAGCAGTTCTTC. Amino acid sequence: CASSGAGADSYNEQFF.

The rearrangement uses TRBV6-2 or TRBV6-3 and TRBJ2-7; TRBD2 matches 13 bases. Losses at the gene ends were 8 bases for V and 3 bases for J; bases not matched to a gene: 7. Germline CDR1 reads MNHEY; CDR2 reads SVGEGT. The CDR3 is made up of 15 amino acids. This CDR3 is CASGLAGEPVYEQYF. The CDR3 nucleotides read TGTGCCAGCGGACTAGCGGGAGAGCCCGTCTACGAGCAGTACTTC.

The chain combines TRBV10-3 with TRBJ1-2; D is ambiguous. Germline CDR1 reads ENHRY; CDR2 reads SYGVKD. The CDR3 runs 13 residues. Trimming removed 4 bases from V and 6 bases from J, with 12 bases in between. CDR3 nucleotide sequence: TGTGCCATCAGTGTTGGGCAGATCGATGGCTACACCTTC. Protein: CAISVGQIDGYTF.

This clonotype was observed a few times. The rearrangement links TRBV6-1 to TRBJ1-4, with 8 bases that match TRBD1. In germline, CDR1 is MNHNS, CDR2 SASEGT. The CDR3 covers 14 residues. After removal of 5 bases from V and 8 bases from J, the junction contained 7 bases not matched to a gene. In DNA, the CDR3 is TGTGCCAGCAGTATGACAGGGGACGGGGAAAAACTGTTTTTT. Protein product: CASSMTGDGEKLFF.

The chain carries TRBV20-1 and TRBJ1-2, with 7 nucleotides matching TRBD1. J lost 2 bases, V lost 5 bases, and 5 bases had no gene match. Germline CDR1 reads DFQATT; CDR2 reads SNEGSKA (reference sequence). CDR3 length equals 13 residues. The CDR3 protein is CSADTTGNYGYTF. The CDR3 DNA reads as TGCAGTGCTGACACGACAGGGAACTATGGCTACACCTTC.

The chain couples TRBV12-3 or TRBV12-4 to TRBJ2-7; 9 bases map to TRBD2. There are 15 residues in the CDR3. With V trimmed by 6 bases and J by 6 bases, 12 bases remained unmatched. CDR3 in amino acids: CASRGGSGSLGEQYF. The DNA of the CDR3 is TGTGCCAGCAGAGGAGGTAGCGGGAGCTTAGGCGAGCAGTACTTC.

This sequence joins TRBV27 and TRBJ2-3; 9 bases map to TRBD1. Trimming at V came to 3 bases and at J to 2 bases, leaving 6 bases not matched to a gene. CDR1 and CDR2 from the germline V gene are MNHEY and SMNVEV (reference sequence). This CDR3 is built from 16 residues. The CDR3 DNA follows: TGTGCCAGCAGTTTTCTTCGACAGGGGGACACAGATACGCAGTATTTT. Its protein product is CASSFLRQGDTDTQYF.

The sample holds a few counts of this clonotype. This chain uses TRBV20-1 with TRBJ2-2; D unresolved. Per the germline V gene, CDR1 is DFQATT and CDR2 is SNEGSKA (reference sequence). This CDR3 is 12 amino acids long. With 4 bases removed from V and 5 bases from J, the gap between germline ends came to 8 bases. The CDR3 loop reads CSAITHTGELFF. CDR3 nucleotides: TGCAGTGCTATTACCCATACCGGGGAGCTGTTTTTT.

There are many counts of this clonotype. The chain links TRBV11-2 to TRBJ2-1; 7 bases fit TRBD1. CDR3 length equals 18 residues. V lost 5 bases to trimming and J lost 3 bases; unmatched junction nucleotides: 16. CDR1 SGHAT and CDR2 FQNNGV come from the germline V gene. CDR3: CASSPTLTGQSHYNEQFF. As DNA, the CDR3 is TGTGCCAGCAGCCCAACCCTGACAGGGCAAAGCCACTACAATGAGCAGTTCTTC.

This clonotype was seen a few times. The rearrangement links TRBV7-3 to TRBJ2-6, with TRBD1 matching over 7 bases. CDR3 length equals 17 residues. V lost 0 bases, J lost 2 bases, and 4 bases stayed unmatched. The germline CDR1 and CDR2 sequences are SGHTA and FQGTGA. CDR3 in amino acids: CASSLTGTAPGANVLTF. DNA for the CDR3: TGTGCCAGCAGCTTAACCGGGACAGCTCCTGGGGCCAACGTCCTGACTTTC. The complete variable domain, with remaining parts taken from reference TRBV7-3 and TRBJ2-6, reads GAGVSQTPSNKVTEKGKYVELRCDPISGHTALYWYRQSLGQGPEFLIYFQGTGAADDSGLPNDRFFAVRPEGSVSTLKIQRTERGDSAVYLCASSLTGTAPGANVLTFGAGSRLTVL.

This clonotype has only a few counts. J is TRBJ1-1 and V is TRBV29-1, with D unresolved. The CDR3 is 11 residues long. V dropped 0 bases and J dropped 8 bases, with 7 bases sitting between them. The germline gives CDR1 SQVTM, CDR2 ANQGSEA. In DNA, the CDR3 is TGCAGCGTTGAAGATTGGAGCGAAGCTTTCTTT. Protein: CSVEDWSEAFF.

This clonotype has more than one count but fewer than ten. The chain joins TRBV20-1 to TRBJ2-5; D call uncertain. Germline V gives CDR1 DFQATT, CDR2 SNEGSKA (reference sequence). Between the trimmed V and J ends, which lost 6 bases and 1 base, there was a span of 12 bases. This CDR3 has 13 amino acids. The CDR3 spells CSAHSTRQETQYF. CDR3 nucleotide sequence: TGCAGTGCCCACTCGACACGCCAAGAGACCCAGTACTTC.

This clonotype was seen more than once but under ten times. The rearrangement joins TRBV25-1 to TRBJ1-3, with D tentatively TRBD1 (6 bases). This CDR3 has 15 residues. V was shortened by 5 bases and J by 4 bases, with 15 bases between the two germline ends. From germline, CDR1 is MGHDK and CDR2 SYGVNS. CDR3: CASSSGGLGGNTIYF. The CDR3 region has the DNA TGTGCCAGCAGTTCCGGGGGGCTAGGAGGAAACACCATATATTTT.

The rearrangement joins TRBV20-1 to TRBJ1-2, with D maybe TRBD1 (6 bases). The V end was cut by 3 bases, the J end by 4 bases, with 15 bases between. CDR3 size: 14 residues. Germline CDR1 DFQATT, CDR2 SNEGSKA (reference sequence). CDR3 sequence: CSARRGGSVYGYTF. CDR3 DNA sequence: TGCAGTGCTAGGAGGGGGGGGAGTGTCTATGGCTACACCTTC.

This chain joins TRBV25-1 and TRBJ2-1, with 7 bases aligning to TRBD2. CDR1 is MGHDK, CDR2 SYGVNS, per germline. V lost 2 bases to trimming and J lost 3 bases; unmatched junction nucleotides: 7. This CDR3 region has 16 residues. CDR3 bases: TGTGCCAGCAGTGAACTCACGGGGGGTGTCTACAATGAGCAGTTCTTC. Translated: CASSELTGGVYNEQFF.

The table lists this clonotype with a few counts. This chain joins TRBV3-1 and TRBJ2-7, with 7 nucleotides matching TRBD1. The J segment lost 3 bases and the V segment lost 3 bases, leaving 11 bases of the junction unmatched. This CDR3 contains 16 residues. The V gene's germline CDR1 is LGHDT and CDR2 YNNKEL (reference sequence). The CDR3 DNA reads as TGTGCCAGCAGCCAGGACACCGGGACAGCGCTCTACGAGCAGTACTTC. Amino acids: CASSQDTGTALYEQYF.

The chain joins TRBV19 to TRBJ2-2; 9 nucleotides agree with TRBD1. The length of the CDR3 is 16 residues. Trimming cost V 4 bases and J 3 bases; bases outside gene matches: 6. Per germline, CDR1 LNHDA and CDR2 SQIVND (reference sequence). The CDR3 is CASSTDRGFDTGELFF. In DNA form, the CDR3 reads TGTGCCAGTAGTACGGACAGGGGCTTCGACACCGGGGAGCTGTTTTTT.

This clonotype was observed at least ten times. J is TRBJ2-3 and V is TRBV28; 7 bases line up with TRBD1. The V and J ends lost 4 bases and 5 bases, in that order; junction bases with no gene match: 3. This CDR3 region has 13 residues. Germline CDR1 reads MDHEN; CDR2 reads SYDVKM. CDR3 in amino acids: CASSSPGGDTQYF. In DNA, the CDR3 is TGTGCCAGCAGTTCTCCAGGGGGAGATACGCAGTATTTT.

This clonotype was recorded a few times. The chain links TRBV20-1 to TRBJ1-5; 7 bases fit TRBD1. There are 16 residues in the CDR3. Unmatched junction bases numbered 15, after V lost 1 base and J lost 9 bases. The germline V gene encodes CDR1 DFQATT and CDR2 SNEGSKA (reference sequence). The CDR3 sequence: CSARGGGQWAGGPQHF. Written as DNA, the CDR3 is TGCAGTGCTAGAGGGGGGGGACAGTGGGCCGGGGGGCCCCAGCATTTT.

This clonotype has only a few counts. As DNA, the CDR3 is TGCAGTGCTAGAACCCCAGGGAGTGGCGGCTACACCTTC. This sequence encodes CSARTPGSGGYTF. This chain links TRBV20-1 with TRBJ1-2; perhaps TRBD1 as D (5 bases). Trimming took 2 bases from V and 8 from J, leaving 15 bases between them. The germline CDR1 and CDR2 sequences are DFQATT and SNEGSKA (reference sequence). The CDR3 totals 13 residues.

V is TRBV12-3 or TRBV12-4 and J is TRBJ2-7; 11 nucleotides align to TRBD2. There are 17 residues in the CDR3. V was clipped by 2 bases and J by 7 bases; unmatched bases: 13. The CDR3 coding sequence is TGTGCCAGCAGTTTACTCGGGCTAGCGGGAGGTCGGGGTGAGCAGTACTTC. This codes for CASSLLGLAGGRGEQYF.